This T cell receptor (beta chain) was sequenced in a study of blood T cell repertoires in COVID-19. Turning to the study itself: From the United States, Italy and Spain came samples of acute and convalescent COVID-19.

Here immunoSEQ multiplex PCR was the method, and the copy in TCRdb shows in-frame clones only, minus some. The sample lists 150,000 to 200,000 clones, more than 75% occurring once. V lost 6 bases, J lost 1 base, and 9 bases lay in between. Germline values: CDR1 WSHSY, CDR2 SAAADI. CDR3 length: 14 amino acids. Two negative PCRs, clearance, or symptom resolution were required of recovered Cohort 3 donors. The TCR was taken from a man in his forties or fifties who had recovered from COVID-19. The genes are TRBV10-2 and TRBJ2-2; possible D gene TRBD1, 5 bases. Sequenced input: PBMCs or T cells enriched from blood (not recorded which). The CDR3 here is CASRVGQNTGELFF. Written as DNA, the CDR3 is TGCGCCAGCAGAGTAGGACAGAACACCGGGGAGCTGTTTTTT.